The 3 T cell receptor beta chains in this list originate from one sample, sequenced in a study of T cell responses to AZD1222 COVID-19 vaccine. The data were produced by immunoSEQ multiplex PCR, yet TCRdb's version contains in-frame clones alone and is incomplete. The sample carries about 110,000 clones, 85% to 90% recorded once. The material sequenced was peripheral blood, taken on day 0 of AZD1222 vaccination. Source of these receptors: an adult in good health.

The count of this clone is one. The chain uses TRBV6-5 and TRBJ2-3; D is undetermined. The germline CDR1 and CDR2 sequences are MNHEY and SVGAGI. The germline V and J ends were trimmed by 3 bases and 2 bases, with 9 bases remaining between them. There are 14 residues in the CDR3. DNA for the CDR3: TGTGCCAGCAGTTATAGTACGGCCACAGATACGCAGTATTTT. This translates into CASSYSTATDTQYF.

A single count supports this clone. This sequence joins TRBV28 and TRBJ2-7, with D perhaps matching TRBD1 or TRBD2 (5 bases each). Trimming cost V 8 bases and J 5 bases, with 19 bases left between them. The CDR3 sequence is 14 residues long. Germline assignment: CDR1 MDHEN and CDR2 SYDVKM. As DNA, the CDR3 is TGTGCCAGCCAGAATCCGGGACGGCCGGACGAGCAGTACTTC. This gives the protein CASQNPGRPDEQYF.

This chain connects TRBV9 to TRBJ2-7; perhaps TRBD2 as D (6 bases). Per germline, CDR1 SGDLS and CDR2 YYNGEE. This CDR3 region has 15 residues. V was pared by 4 bases and J by 0 bases, with 14 bases between. CDR3 in DNA: TGTGCCAGCAGCCTGACCGGGACTCTCTCCTACGAGCAGTACTTC. Amino acid sequence: CASSLTGTLSYEQYF.